One sample yielded the 18 T cell receptor beta chains listed below, sequenced in a study of Graves' ophthalmopathy and Graves' hyperthyroidism. RNA transcripts were the template, and TCR beta CDR3 regions were amplified from them. HTBI primers were used in a first-round RT-PCR, which preceded a second-round multiplex PCR. TCRdb called the multiplex PCR reads again in MiXCR, with one record for every CDR3 protein. The sample records approximately 700,000 distinct CDR3 sequences, 40% being singletons. The sequenced sample consisted of peripheral blood. The source is an adult man with Graves' ophthalmopathy.

V and J are TRBV10-3 and TRBJ1-2, with D possibly TRBD1 on 5 matching bases. Germline V gene data show CDR1 as ENHRY and CDR2 as SYGVKD. The CDR3 spans 14 residues. V was pared by 4 bases and J by 4 bases, with 13 bases between. The DNA for the CDR3 is TGTGCCATCAGTGTGACAGACCTATTCTATGGCTACACCTTC. This translates into CAISVTDLFYGYTF.

The chain is built from TRBV25-1 and TRBJ2-5; 13 nucleotides match TRBD2. The length of the CDR3 is 16 residues. The germline CDR1 and CDR2 sequences are MGHDK and SYGVNS. The junction had 13 bases not matched to a gene; V was cut back by 11 bases and J by 4 bases. As DNA, the CDR3 is TGTGCCGGGACTAGCGGGACCGTGGAGGCGCTAGAGACCCAGTACTTC. Residues: CAGTSGTVEALETQYF.

J is TRBJ1-2 and V is TRBV7-9, with D hard to call. This CDR3 has 15 residues. Germline CDR1 is SEHNR and CDR2 is FQNEAQ (reference sequence). The germline V and J ends were trimmed by 5 bases and 4 bases, with 17 bases remaining between them. In DNA, the CDR3 is TGTGCCAGCAGCCCCCCCGGGTGGCCGAGCTATGGCTACACCTTC. Its translation is CASSPPGWPSYGYTF.

This chain links TRBV10-2 with TRBJ2-5, with TRBD1 matching over 8 bases. This CDR3 is 15 amino acids long. The V gene end was trimmed by 3 bases and the J gene end by 4 bases; junction bases not matched to a gene: 7. The germline V gene has CDR1 WSHSY and CDR2 SAAADI. The CDR3 DNA reads TGCGCCAGCAGTGAACAGGGGGGTTTGGGAGAGACCCAGTACTTC. This translates into CASSEQGGLGETQYF.

This clonotype was found a few times. This chain joins TRBV6-5 and TRBJ1-1; D not resolved. V was clipped by 0 bases and J by 2 bases, with 10 bases between them. This CDR3 spans 15 amino acids. Looked up from germline, CDR1 is MNHEY and CDR2 is SVGAGI. CDR3 coding DNA: TGTGCCAGCAGTTACTCGTTAGGAACTAACACTGAAGCTTTCTTT. Protein sequence: CASSYSLGTNTEAFF.

The genes are TRBV29-1 and TRBJ1-2; 9 bases agree with TRBD1. The V segment lost 5 bases and the J segment 7 bases; nucleotides outside the gene matches: 5. Germline values: CDR1 SQVTM, CDR2 ANQGSEA. This CDR3 comprises 12 residues. In DNA form, the CDR3 reads TGCAGCGTTCTGGGACAGGGATCTGGCTACACCTTC. It specifies CSVLGQGSGYTF.

This clonotype was found a few times. V usage is TRBV4-2 and J usage is TRBJ2-5; D is undetermined. The CDR3 has 14 amino acids. Trimming took off 0 bases at V and 1 base at J, with 6 bases between the two ends. From germline, CDR1 is LGHNA and CDR2 YNFKEQ. The CDR3 DNA reads as TGTGCCAGCAGCCAAGATTTGAGCCAAGAGACCCAGTACTTC. This codes for CASSQDLSQETQYF.

This rearrangement joins TRBV9 to TRBJ2-7; D possibly uses TRBD1 or TRBD2 (5 bases each). The CDR3 is 16 residues long. Germline V CDR1 and CDR2: SGDLS, YYNGEE. V was shortened by 0 bases and J by 3 bases, with 16 bases between the two germline ends. The chain's CDR3 is CASSVGEIGTLYEQYF. CDR3 bases: TGTGCCAGCAGCGTAGGAGAGATTGGGACCCTCTACGAGCAGTACTTC.

Many counts were recorded for this clonotype. The rearrangement links TRBV7-6 to TRBJ1-3; TRBD1 matches at 8 bases. The CDR3 sequence is 16 residues long. V lost 5 bases and J lost 1; bases outside the gene matches: 7. The germline V gene encodes CDR1 SGHVS and CDR2 FNYEAQ. The CDR3: CASSPRDRPSGNTIYF. CDR3 DNA sequence: TGTGCCAGCAGCCCTCGGGACAGGCCTTCTGGAAACACCATATATTTT.

The chain uses TRBV29-1 and TRBJ1-5, with no clear D. The length of the CDR3 is 14 residues. Germline loops: CDR1 SQVTM, CDR2 ANQGSEA. Trimming removed 8 bases from V and 0 bases from J, with 14 bases in between. CDR3 sequence: CSSYSIHSNQPQHF. The CDR3 DNA follows: TGCAGCAGTTACTCGATACATAGCAATCAGCCCCAGCATTTT.

This clonotype was counted only a few times. The genes are TRBV27 and TRBJ1-3; D gene uncertain. Trimming stripped 2 bases from V and 0 bases from J, with 5 bases between. Germline V lookup: CDR1 MNHEY, CDR2 SMNVEV (reference sequence). The CDR3 is 14 residues long. CDR3 sequence: CASSLSPSGNTIYF. The CDR3 bases are TGTGCCAGCAGTTTAAGTCCCTCTGGAAACACCATATATTTT.

Points on this clonotype: This CDR3 fails to terminate in the conserved phenylalanine or tryptophan, so it likely reflects a read error. The genes are TRBV6-1 and TRBJ1-6, with D unresolved. Germline lookup yields CDR1 MNHNS and CDR2 SASEGT. The CDR3 length is 15 residues. Trimming stripped 8 bases from V and 10 bases from J, with 21 bases between. The CDR3 loop is CASVRAPSARSPLHS. In DNA, the CDR3 is TGTGCCAGCGTCAGAGCCCCAAGTGCCAGGTCACCCCTCCACTCT.

On this clonotype itself: A read error may produce the germline difference seen at one junction end. The rearrangement joins TRBV10-3 to TRBJ1-4; 9 bases are shared with TRBD1. The CDR3 spans 18 residues. The germline V gene has CDR1 ENHRY and CDR2 SYGVKD. The CDR3 coding sequence is TGTGCCAGCAGTTACTCCCCGGGGACAGGGCGGACAAATGAAAAACTGTTTTTT. Translation gives CASSYSPGTGRTNEKLFF.

This chain joins TRBV19 and TRBJ1-1; 8 nucleotides agree with TRBD1. V was clipped by 6 bases and J by 0 bases; unmatched bases: 3. The CDR3 totals 14 residues. Germline loops: CDR1 LNHDA, CDR2 SQIVND (reference sequence). CDR3 nucleotides: TGTGCCAGTAGAAAGACAGGGGTGAACACTGAAGCTTTCTTT. It yields the protein CASRKTGVNTEAFF. Complete variable domain (other parts from reference TRBV19 and TRBJ1-1): DGGITQSPKYLFRKEGQNVTLSCEQNLNHDAMYWYRQDPGQGLRLIYYSQIVNDFQKGDIAEGYSVSREKKESFPLTVTSAQKNPTAFYLCASRKTGVNTEAFFGQGTRLTVV.

Regarding this clonotype: This CDR3 fails to terminate in the conserved phenylalanine or tryptophan, so it likely reflects a read error. This chain links TRBV20-1 with TRBJ1-1; D unclear. Germline assignment: CDR1 DFQATT and CDR2 SNEGSKA (reference sequence). The V and J ends lost 6 bases and 1 base respectively, with 9 bases between them. The CDR3 sequence is 12 residues long. This CDR3 is CSAQPPNTEAFL. CDR3 nucleotides: TGCAGTGCCCAACCCCCGAACACTGAAGCTTTCCTT.

The V gene is TRBV7-6, the J gene TRBJ1-1, with D perhaps matching TRBD1 (6 bases). Trimming removed 7 bases at V and 6 bases at J, with 24 bases between. The V gene's germline CDR1 is SGHVS and CDR2 FNYEAQ. The CDR3 contains 16 residues. The CDR3 DNA sequence: TGTGCCAGCAAATACCCCAAGGGGGGTAAGAGCGCTGAAGCTTTCTTT. Translating gives CASKYPKGGKSAEAFF.

The chain carries TRBV5-1 and TRBJ2-5, with a tentative D call TRBD1 (5 bases). The CDR3 is 15 residues long. Trimming left V 1 base short and J 4 bases short, with 14 bases between. CDR1 is SGHRS and CDR2 is YFSETQ in the germline V gene. The CDR3 DNA is TGCGCCAGCAGCTTGATAGGGGTAAAGGGAGAGACCCAGTACTTC. This translates into CASSLIGVKGETQYF.

This clonotype has at least ten counts. The chain links TRBV19 to TRBJ1-1, with D uncertain. This CDR3 has 14 residues. Germline lookup yields CDR1 LNHDA and CDR2 SQIVND (reference sequence). Trimming removed 3 bases at V and 4 bases at J, with 12 bases between. The CDR3 reads CASSMGTVPTEAFF. CDR3 nucleotides: TGTGCCAGTAGTATGGGCACGGTTCCCACTGAAGCTTTCTTT.